This paragraph reports one T cell receptor (beta chain). This record belongs to a study of cytotoxic CD8 clonotypes in ibrutinib-treated CLL. On the study more broadly: Samples showed on average about 260,000 productive templates and about 94,000 productive rearrangements.

Germline values: CDR1 SGHTA, CDR2 FQGNSA. The CDR3 spans 12 residues. V was clipped by 4 bases and J by 7 bases, with 10 bases between them. Assay: immunoSEQ multiplex PCR; the TCRdb copy retains only in-frame clones and omits some. Of approximately 130,000 clones listed, roughly 80% are singletons. The sequencing here drew on PBMCs, taken after 24 months of ibrutinib treatment. This TCR was recovered from a human donor with chronic lymphocytic leukemia. The chain couples TRBV7-2 to TRBJ2-5; no clear D. The CDR3 coding sequence is TGTGCCAGCAGCTCCCTCGGCGGGACCCAGTACTTC. It codes for CASSSLGGTQYF.